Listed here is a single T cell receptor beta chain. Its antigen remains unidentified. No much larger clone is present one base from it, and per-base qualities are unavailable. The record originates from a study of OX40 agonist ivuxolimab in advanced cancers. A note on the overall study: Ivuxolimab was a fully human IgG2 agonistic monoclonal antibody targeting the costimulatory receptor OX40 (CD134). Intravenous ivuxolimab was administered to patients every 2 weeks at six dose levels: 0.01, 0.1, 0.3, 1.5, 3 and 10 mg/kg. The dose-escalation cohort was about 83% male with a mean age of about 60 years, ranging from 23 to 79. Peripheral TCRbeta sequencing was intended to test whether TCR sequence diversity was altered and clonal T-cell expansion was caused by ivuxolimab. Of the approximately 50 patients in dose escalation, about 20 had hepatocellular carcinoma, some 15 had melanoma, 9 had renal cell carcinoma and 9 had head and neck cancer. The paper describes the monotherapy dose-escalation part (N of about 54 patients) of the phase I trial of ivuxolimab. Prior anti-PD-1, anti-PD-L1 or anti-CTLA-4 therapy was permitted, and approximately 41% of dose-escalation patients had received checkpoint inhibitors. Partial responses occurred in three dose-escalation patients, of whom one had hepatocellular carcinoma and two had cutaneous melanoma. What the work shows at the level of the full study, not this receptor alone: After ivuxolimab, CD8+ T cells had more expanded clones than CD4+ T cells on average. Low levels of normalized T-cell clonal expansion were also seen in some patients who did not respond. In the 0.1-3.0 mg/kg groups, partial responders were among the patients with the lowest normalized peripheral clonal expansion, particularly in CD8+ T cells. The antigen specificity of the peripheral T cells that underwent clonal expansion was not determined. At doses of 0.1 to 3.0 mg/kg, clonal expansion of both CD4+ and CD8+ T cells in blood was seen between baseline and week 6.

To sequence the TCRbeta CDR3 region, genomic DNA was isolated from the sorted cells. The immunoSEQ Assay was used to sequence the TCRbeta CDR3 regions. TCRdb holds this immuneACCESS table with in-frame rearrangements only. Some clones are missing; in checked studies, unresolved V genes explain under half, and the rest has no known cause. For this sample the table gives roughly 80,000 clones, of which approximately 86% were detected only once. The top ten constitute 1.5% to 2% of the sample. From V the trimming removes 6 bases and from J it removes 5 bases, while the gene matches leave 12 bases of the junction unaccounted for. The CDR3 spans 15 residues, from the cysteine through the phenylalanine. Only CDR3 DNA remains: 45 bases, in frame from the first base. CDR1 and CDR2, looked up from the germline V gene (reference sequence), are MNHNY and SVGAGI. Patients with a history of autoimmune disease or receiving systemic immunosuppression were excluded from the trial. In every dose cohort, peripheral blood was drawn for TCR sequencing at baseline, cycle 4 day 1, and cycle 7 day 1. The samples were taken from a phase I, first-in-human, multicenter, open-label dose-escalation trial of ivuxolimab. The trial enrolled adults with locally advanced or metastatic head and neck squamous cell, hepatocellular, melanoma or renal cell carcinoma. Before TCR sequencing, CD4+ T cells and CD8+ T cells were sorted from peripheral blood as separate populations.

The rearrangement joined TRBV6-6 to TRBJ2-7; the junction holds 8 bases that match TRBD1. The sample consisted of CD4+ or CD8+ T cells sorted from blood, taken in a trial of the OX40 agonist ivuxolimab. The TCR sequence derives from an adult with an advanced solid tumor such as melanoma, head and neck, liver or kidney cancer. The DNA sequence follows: TGTGCCAGCAGACGACCGCGGACAGGGAACGACGAGCAGTACTTC. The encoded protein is CASRRPRTGNDEQYF.